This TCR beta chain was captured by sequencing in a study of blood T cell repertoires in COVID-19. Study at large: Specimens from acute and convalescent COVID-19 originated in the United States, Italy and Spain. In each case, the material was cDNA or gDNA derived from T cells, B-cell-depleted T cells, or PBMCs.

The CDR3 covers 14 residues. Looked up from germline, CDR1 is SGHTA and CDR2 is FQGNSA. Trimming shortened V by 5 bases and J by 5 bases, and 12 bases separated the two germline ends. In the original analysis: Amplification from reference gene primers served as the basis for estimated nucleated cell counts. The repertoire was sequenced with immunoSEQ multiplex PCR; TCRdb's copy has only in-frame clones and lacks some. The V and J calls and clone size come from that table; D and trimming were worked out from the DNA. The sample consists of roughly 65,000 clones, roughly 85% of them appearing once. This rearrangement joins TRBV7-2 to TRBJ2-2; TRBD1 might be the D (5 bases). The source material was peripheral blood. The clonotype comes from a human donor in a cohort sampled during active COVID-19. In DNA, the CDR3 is TGTGCCAGCAGCCCCGTGGGGCTTACCGGGGAGCTGTTTTTT. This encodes CASSPVGLTGELFF.